The subject of this entry is one T cell receptor (beta chain). The specificity of this receptor is unknown. Qualities for individual bases were not recorded, and no much larger clone is one base off. CDR1 and CDR2 (MNHNS, SASEGT) derive from the germline V gene. There are 13 amino acids in the CDR3, from cysteine to phenylalanine inclusive. The retained sequence is limited to the CDR3, 39 bases, with the frame set at the first base. V is clipped by 1 base and J by 7 bases, and the sequence between their germline boundaries is 8 bases long. This sample is part of a study of sequential checkpoint blockade in melanoma (dated by TCRdb to about 2019). As for the study more broadly: Using 1:1 randomization, the trial assigned patients either to first-line nivolumab followed by ipilimumab (arm A) or to ipilimumab followed by nivolumab (arm B). Maintenance nivolumab came after both trial sequences.

The treatment or condition label corresponds to: randomized to nivolumab then ipilimumab (arm A) or the reverse (arm B). Prior DNA-damaging chemotherapy had not been received by any trial patient. A FACS Aria II flow cytometer was used to sort live CD3+CD8+ cells that were negative for CD19 and CD56 from thawed PBMCs. Samples came from patients with melanoma in CheckMate 064, a randomized, open-label phase II trial of sequential checkpoint blockade. Leukapheresis was used to collect peripheral blood mononuclear cells, which were then purified with Ficoll-Paque and frozen in human serum with about 10% DMSO. Purity of sorted blood CD3+CD8+ cells was verified at >95% immediately after sorting, followed by DNA extraction. Broader findings and caveats from the paper: The model for predicting response that combines TCR metrics with mutation burden needs to be validated in larger, independent patient cohorts.

TCRbeta CDR3 regions were immunosequenced from genomic DNA with the immunoSEQ Assay. Prior to high-throughput sequencing, genomic DNA was amplified by bias-controlled multiplex PCR. The paper's data handling went like this. To quantify the absolute abundance of each unique TCRbeta CDR3 region, the sequences were collapsed and filtered. Clonality was defined as 1 minus Pielou's evenness and was calculated using productive rearrangements only. Clones with significantly greater frequencies in on-treatment versus baseline samples were identified using a previously published method. The table was pulled from immuneACCESS by TCRdb, which kept in-frame rearrangements only. Such tables lose some clones; where checked, under half of the loss comes from unresolved V genes, and the rest has no known cause. Clone size and the V and J calls come from that table; the DNA yielded D and trimming. The sample table contains 13,000 to 15,000 clones; only one count was recorded for approximately 48% of them. Roughly 17% of the sample lies in the top ten.

This clonotype was obtained from a human donor with melanoma. This material consisted of CD8+ T cells sorted from blood (inferred from file names), taken from a patient given nivolumab and ipilimumab in sequence. The rearranged chain carries TRBV6-1 and TRBJ2-1; the D gene is perhaps TRBD2, from 6 matching bases. The bases are TGTGCCAGCAGTGAAGTGCTAGCGAATGAGCAGTTCTTC. Its protein reads: CASSEVLANEQFF.